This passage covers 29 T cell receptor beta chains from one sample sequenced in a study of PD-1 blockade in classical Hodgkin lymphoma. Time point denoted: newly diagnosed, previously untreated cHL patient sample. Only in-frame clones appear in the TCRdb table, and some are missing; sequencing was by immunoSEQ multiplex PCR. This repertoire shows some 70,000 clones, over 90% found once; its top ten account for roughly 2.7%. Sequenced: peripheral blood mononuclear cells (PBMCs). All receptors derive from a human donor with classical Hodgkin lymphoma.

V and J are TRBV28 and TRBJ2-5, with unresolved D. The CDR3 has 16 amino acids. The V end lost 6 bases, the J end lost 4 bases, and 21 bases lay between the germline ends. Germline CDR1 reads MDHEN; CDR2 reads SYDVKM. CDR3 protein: CASSTLGISGPETQYF. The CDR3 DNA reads TGTGCCAGCAGCACCTTAGGGATTTCGGGCCCAGAGACCCAGTACTTC.

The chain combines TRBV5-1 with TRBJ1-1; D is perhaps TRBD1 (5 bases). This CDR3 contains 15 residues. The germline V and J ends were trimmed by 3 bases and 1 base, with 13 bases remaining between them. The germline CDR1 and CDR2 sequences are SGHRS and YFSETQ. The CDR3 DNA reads TGCGCCAGCAGCTCGTATGGAGGGGAGAACACTGAAGCTTTCTTT. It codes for CASSSYGGENTEAFF.

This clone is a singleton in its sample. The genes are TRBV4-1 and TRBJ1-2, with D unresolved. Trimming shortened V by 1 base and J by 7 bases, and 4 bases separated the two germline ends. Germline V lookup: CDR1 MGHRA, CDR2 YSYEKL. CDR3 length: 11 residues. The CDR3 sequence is CASSQVGGYTF. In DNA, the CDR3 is TGCGCCAGCAGCCAAGTGGGTGGCTACACCTTC.

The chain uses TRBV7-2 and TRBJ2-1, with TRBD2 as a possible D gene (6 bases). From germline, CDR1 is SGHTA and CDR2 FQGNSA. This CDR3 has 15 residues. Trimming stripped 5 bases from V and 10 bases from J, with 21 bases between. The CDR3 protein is CASSQLIAARGEQFF. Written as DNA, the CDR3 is TGTGCCAGCAGCCAACTAATAGCGGCCCGGGGGGAGCAGTTCTTC.

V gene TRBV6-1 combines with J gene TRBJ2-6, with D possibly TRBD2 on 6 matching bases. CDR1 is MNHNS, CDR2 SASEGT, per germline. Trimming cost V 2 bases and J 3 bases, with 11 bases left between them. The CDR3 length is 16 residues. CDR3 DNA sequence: TGTGCCAGCAGTGAATTGGGGGGTCTTGGGGCCAACGTCCTGACTTTC. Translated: CASSELGGLGANVLTF.

In DNA, the CDR3 is TGTGCCAGCAGTGACTCTCCGGGACGGCGCCGCCAGCCCCAGCATTTT. Protein product: CASSDSPGRRRQPQHF. V is TRBV6-4 and J is TRBJ1-5; D is perhaps TRBD1 (5 bases). The CDR3 has 16 amino acids. CDR1 MRHNA and CDR2 SNTAGT come from the germline V gene. Trimming took 0 bases from V and 7 from J, leaving 16 bases between them.

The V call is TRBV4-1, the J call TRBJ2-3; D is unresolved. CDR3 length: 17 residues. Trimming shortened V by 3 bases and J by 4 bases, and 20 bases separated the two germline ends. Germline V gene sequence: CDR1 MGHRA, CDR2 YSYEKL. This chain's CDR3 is CASSQSVRSPTADTQYF. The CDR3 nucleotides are TGCGCCAGCAGCCAGAGTGTTCGTAGCCCGACCGCAGATACGCAGTATTTT.

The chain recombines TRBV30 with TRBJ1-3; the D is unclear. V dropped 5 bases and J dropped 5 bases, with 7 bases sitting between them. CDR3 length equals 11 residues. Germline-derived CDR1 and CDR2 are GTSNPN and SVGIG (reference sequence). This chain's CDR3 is CAWADRNTIYF. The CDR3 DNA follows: TGTGCCTGGGCCGATCGAAACACCATATATTTT. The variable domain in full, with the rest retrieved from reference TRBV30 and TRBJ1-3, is SQTIHQWPATLVQPVGSPLSLECTVEGTSNPNLYWYRQAAGRGLQLLFYSVGIGQISSEVPQNLSASRPQDRQFILSSKKLLLSDSGFYLCAWADRNTIYFGEGSWLTVV.

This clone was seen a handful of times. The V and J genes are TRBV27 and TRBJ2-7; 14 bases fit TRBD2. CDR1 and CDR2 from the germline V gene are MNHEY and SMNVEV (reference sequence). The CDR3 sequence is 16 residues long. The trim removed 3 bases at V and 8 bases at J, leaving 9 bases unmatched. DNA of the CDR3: TGTGCCAGCAGTTTTGGGACTAGCGGGGGCCGGGGGAAGCAGTACTTC. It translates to CASSFGTSGGRGKQYF.

In nucleotides, the CDR3 is TGTGCCAGCAGCCAGAGACAGGTTGCCTACGAGCAGTACTTC. Its translation is CASSQRQVAYEQYF. This rearrangement joins TRBV11-2 to TRBJ2-7; a weak D match, TRBD1 (6 bases). The V end lost 5 bases, the J end lost 2 bases, and 13 bases lay between the germline ends. The germline V gene encodes CDR1 SGHAT and CDR2 FQNNGV. The CDR3 has 14 residues. The full variable domain, rest sourced from reference TRBV11-2 and TRBJ2-7, is EAGVAQSPRYKIIEKRQSVAFWCNPISGHATLYWYQQILGQGPKLLIQFQNNGVVDDSQLPKDRFSAERLKGVDSTLKIQPAKLEDSAVYLCASSQRQVAYEQYFGPGTRLTVT.

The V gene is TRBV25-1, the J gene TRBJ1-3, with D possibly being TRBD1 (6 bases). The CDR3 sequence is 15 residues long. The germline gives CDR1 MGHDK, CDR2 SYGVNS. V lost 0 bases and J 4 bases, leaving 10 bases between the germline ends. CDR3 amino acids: CASSEYGGHGNTIYF. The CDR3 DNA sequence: TGTGCCAGCAGTGAATACGGGGGGCACGGAAACACCATATATTTT. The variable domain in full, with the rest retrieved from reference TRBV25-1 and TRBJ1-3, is EADIYQTPRYLVIGTGKKITLECSQTMGHDKMYWYQQDPGMELHLIHYSYGVNSTEKGDLSSESTVSRIRTEHFPLTLESARPSHTSQYLCASSEYGGHGNTIYFGEGSWLTVV.

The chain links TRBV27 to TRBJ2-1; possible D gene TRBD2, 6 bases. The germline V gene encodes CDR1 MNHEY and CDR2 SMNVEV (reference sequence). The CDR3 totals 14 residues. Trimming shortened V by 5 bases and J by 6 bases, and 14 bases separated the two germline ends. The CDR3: CASSLQTSGNEQFF. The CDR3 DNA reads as TGTGCCAGCAGTCTACAGACTAGTGGCAATGAGCAGTTCTTC.

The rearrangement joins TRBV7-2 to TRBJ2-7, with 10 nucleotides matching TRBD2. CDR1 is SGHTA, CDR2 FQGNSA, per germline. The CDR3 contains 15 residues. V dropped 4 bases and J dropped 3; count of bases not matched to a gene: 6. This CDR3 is CASSSLAGDRYEQYF. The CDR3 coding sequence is TGTGCCAGCAGCTCGCTAGCGGGAGACCGCTACGAGCAGTACTTC.

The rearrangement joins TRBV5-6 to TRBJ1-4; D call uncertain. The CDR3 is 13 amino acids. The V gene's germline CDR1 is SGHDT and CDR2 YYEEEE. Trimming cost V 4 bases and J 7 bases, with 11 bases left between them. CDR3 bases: TGTGCCAGCAGCGCCTACAGAACTGAAAAACTGTTTTTT. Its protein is CASSAYRTEKLFF.

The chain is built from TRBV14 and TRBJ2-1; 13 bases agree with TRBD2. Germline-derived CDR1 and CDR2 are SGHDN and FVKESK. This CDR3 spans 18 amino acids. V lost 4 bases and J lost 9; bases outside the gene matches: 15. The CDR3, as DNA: TGTGCCAGCAGCCTCTCTACTAGCGGGAGGGCCTATGGTGGTGAGCAGTTCTTC. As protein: CASSLSTSGRAYGGEQFF.

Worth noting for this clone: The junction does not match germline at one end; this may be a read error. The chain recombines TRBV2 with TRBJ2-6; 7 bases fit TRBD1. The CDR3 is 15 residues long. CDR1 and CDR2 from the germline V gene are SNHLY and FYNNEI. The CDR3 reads CASRRRLAGGNVLTF. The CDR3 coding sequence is TGTGCCAGCAGGCGAAGGTTGGCAGGGGGCAACGTCCTGACTTTC.

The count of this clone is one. The CDR3 coding sequence is TGTGCCAGCAGCTTCCGACAGGGGAGCTCCTATAATTCACCCCTCCACTTT. This sequence encodes CASSFRQGSSYNSPLHF. The rearrangement links TRBV5-4 to TRBJ1-6; 8 bases are shared with TRBD1. The CDR3 extends over 17 amino acids. Germline trimming cut 2 bases from V and 0 bases from J; bases unmatched to any gene: 4. CDR1 SGHNT and CDR2 YYREEE come from the germline V gene (reference sequence).

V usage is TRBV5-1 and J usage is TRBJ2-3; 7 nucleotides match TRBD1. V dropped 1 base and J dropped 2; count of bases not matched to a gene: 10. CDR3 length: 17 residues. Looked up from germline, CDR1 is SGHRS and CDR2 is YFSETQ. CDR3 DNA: TGCGCCAGCAGCTTGCCCCTCGGGACAGTTTACACAGATACGCAGTATTTT. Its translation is CASSLPLGTVYTDTQYF.

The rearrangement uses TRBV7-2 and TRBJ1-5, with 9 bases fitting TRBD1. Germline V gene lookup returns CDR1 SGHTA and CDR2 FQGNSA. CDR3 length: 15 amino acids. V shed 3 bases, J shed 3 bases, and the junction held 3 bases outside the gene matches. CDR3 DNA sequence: TGTGCCAGCAGCTTGGGACAGGGCGCCAATCAGCCCCAGCATTTT. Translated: CASSLGQGANQPQHF.

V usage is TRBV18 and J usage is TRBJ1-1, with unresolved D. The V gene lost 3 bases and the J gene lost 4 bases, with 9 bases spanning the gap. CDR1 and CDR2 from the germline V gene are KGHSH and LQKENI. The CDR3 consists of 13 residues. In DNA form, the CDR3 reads TGTGCCAGCTCACCGCGTAGGACCACTGAAGCTTTCTTT. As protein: CASSPRRTTEAFF.

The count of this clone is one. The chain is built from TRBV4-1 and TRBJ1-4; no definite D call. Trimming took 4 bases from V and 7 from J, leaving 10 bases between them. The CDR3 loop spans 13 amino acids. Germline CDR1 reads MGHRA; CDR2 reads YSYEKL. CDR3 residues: CASSRMRGEKLFF. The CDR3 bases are TGCGCCAGCAGCCGAATGCGAGGTGAAAAACTGTTTTTT.

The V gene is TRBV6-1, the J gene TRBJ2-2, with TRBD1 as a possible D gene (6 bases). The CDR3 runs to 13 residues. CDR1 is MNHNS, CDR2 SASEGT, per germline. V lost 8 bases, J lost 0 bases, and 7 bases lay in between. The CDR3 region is CASWGPNTGELFF. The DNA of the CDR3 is TGTGCCAGCTGGGGGCCGAACACCGGGGAGCTGTTTTTT.

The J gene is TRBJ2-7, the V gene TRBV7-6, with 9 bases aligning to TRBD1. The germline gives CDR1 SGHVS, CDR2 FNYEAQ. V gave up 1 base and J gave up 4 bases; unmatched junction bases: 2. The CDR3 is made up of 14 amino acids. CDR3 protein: CASSLGDRVYEQYF. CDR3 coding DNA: TGTGCCAGCAGCTTAGGGGACAGGGTTTACGAGCAGTACTTC.

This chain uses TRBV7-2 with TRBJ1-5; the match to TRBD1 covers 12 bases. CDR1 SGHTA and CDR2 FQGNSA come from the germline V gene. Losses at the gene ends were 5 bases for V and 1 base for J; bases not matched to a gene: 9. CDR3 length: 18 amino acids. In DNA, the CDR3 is TGTGCCAGCAGCCCCGGGGGGACAGGGGGCCGGAGCAATCAGCCCCAGCATTTT. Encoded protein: CASSPGGTGGRSNQPQHF.

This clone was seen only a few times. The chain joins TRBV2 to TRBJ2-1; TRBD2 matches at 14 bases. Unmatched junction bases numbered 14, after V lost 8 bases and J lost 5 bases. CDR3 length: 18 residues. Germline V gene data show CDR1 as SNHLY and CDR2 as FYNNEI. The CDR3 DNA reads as TGTGCCAGCCCCGGGACTAGCGGGAGTTCCCATCTGGACAATGAGCAGTTCTTC. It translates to CASPGTSGSSHLDNEQFF.

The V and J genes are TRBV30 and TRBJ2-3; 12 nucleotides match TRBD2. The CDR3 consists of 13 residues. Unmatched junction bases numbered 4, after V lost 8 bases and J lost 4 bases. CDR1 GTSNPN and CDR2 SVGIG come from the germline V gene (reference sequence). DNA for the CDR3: TGTGCCGGCACTAGCGGGAGGTCAGATACGCAGTATTTT. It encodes CAGTSGRSDTQYF.

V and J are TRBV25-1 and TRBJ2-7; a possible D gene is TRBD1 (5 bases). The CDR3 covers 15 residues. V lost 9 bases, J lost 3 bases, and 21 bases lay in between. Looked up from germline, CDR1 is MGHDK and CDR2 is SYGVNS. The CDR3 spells CASDPGQGEVYEQYF. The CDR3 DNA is TGTGCCAGTGACCCTGGGCAGGGTGAGGTCTACGAGCAGTACTTC.

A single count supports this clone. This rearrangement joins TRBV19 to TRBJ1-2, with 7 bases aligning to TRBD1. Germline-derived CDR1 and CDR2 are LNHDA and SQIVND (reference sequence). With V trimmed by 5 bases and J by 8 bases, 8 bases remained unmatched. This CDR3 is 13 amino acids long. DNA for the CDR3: TGTGCCAGTAGTTTCCGACAGGGCGGAGGCTACACCTTC. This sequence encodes CASSFRQGGGYTF.

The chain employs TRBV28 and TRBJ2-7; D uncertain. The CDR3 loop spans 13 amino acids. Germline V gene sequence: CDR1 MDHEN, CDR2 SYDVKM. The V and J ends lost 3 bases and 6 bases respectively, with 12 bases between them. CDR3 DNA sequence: TGTGCCAGCAGTTTGAACCCAGGCTCCGAGCAGTACTTC. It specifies CASSLNPGSEQYF.